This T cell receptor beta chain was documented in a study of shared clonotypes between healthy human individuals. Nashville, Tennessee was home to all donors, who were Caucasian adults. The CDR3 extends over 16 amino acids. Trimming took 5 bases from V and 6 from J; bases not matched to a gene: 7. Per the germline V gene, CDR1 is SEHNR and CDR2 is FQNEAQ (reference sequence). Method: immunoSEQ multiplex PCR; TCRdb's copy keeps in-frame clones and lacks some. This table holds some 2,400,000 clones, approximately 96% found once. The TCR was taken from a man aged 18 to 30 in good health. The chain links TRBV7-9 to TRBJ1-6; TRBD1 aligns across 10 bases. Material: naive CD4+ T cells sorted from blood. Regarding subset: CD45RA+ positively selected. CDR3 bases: TGTGCCAGCAGCCGTATAAGGGACAGGGGTAATTCACCCCTCCACTTT. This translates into CASSRIRDRGNSPLHF.